This is a list of T cell receptor beta chains from one sample in a study of blood T cell repertoires in COVID-19. TCRdb's copy holds only in-frame clones and misses some; the assay was immunoSEQ multiplex PCR. This sample has some 78,000 clones, with 90% found just once. Sequencing used peripheral blood. The receptors here all came from a woman between 50 and 59 years old in a cohort sampled during active COVID-19. Both conserved end residues are part of each CDR3. The order of the fields is V gene, D gene, clone size, J gene, CDR3 DNA, CDR3 protein. D genes are given only for firm matches. A clone size is listed for some rows: how often the clone was seen (once, few, many), or a class if it is expanded.

V gene: TRBV28
D gene: -
clone size: -
J gene: TRBJ1-1
CDR3 DNA: TGTGCCAGCATATACACCCGCACTGAAGCTTTCTTT
CDR3 protein: CASIYTRTEAFF

V gene: TRBV20-1
D gene: -
clone size: -
J gene: TRBJ2-7
CDR3 DNA: TGCAGTGCTTCTCAGATCGACGAGCAGTACTTC
CDR3 protein: CSASQIDEQYF

V gene: TRBV12-3/TRBV12-4
D gene: -
clone size: -
J gene: TRBJ2-7
CDR3 DNA: TGTGCCAGCAGTTTAGTCGGGGTCGAGCAGTACTTC
CDR3 protein: CASSLVGVEQYF

V gene: TRBV6-4
D gene: TRBD2
clone size: once
J gene: TRBJ2-7
CDR3 DNA: TGTGCCAGCAGATTGCGACTAGCTCGGGGCGAGCAGTACTTC
CDR3 protein: CASRLRLARGEQYF

V gene: TRBV7-8
D gene: -
clone size: -
J gene: TRBJ1-5
CDR3 DNA: TGTGCCAGCAGCTTAGACAGGCACAGACACAATCAGCCCCAGCATTTT
CDR3 protein: CASSLDRHRHNQPQHF

V gene: TRBV7-9
D gene: -
clone size: -
J gene: TRBJ2-7
CDR3 DNA: TGTGCCAGCAGCTCGCAAGCCGGGAATCCCTACGAGCAGTACTTC
CDR3 protein: CASSSQAGNPYEQYF

V gene: TRBV27
D gene: TRBD2
clone size: -
J gene: TRBJ2-1
CDR3 DNA: TGTGCCAGCAGTTTTGGCGGGAGGGCCTGGAATGAGCAGTTCTTC
CDR3 protein: CASSFGGRAWNEQFF

V gene: TRBV27
D gene: -
clone size: -
J gene: TRBJ1-4
CDR3 DNA: TGTGCCAGCAGCACCTCCGGCGGTGGGGGGGAAAAACTGTTTTTT
CDR3 protein: CASSTSGGGGEKLFF

V gene: TRBV28
D gene: TRBD1
clone size: -
J gene: TRBJ2-7
CDR3 DNA: TGTGCCAGCGGGACAGGGTTCTGGCAGTACTTC
CDR3 protein: CASGTGFWQYF

V gene: TRBV7-2
D gene: -
clone size: -
J gene: TRBJ2-2
CDR3 DNA: TGTGCCAGCAGCTTATTTGTAGGGGCCGCCGGGGAGCTGTTTTTT
CDR3 protein: CASSLFVGAAGELFF

V gene: TRBV4-1
D gene: TRBD2
clone size: -
J gene: TRBJ2-3
CDR3 DNA: TGCGCCAGCAGCCAAGAAATTCCTAGCGGAACTATCACAGATACGCAGTATTTT
CDR3 protein: CASSQEIPSGTITDTQYF

V gene: TRBV6-5
D gene: -
clone size: once
J gene: TRBJ2-7
CDR3 DNA: TGTGCCAGCAGTTACTCGTCTTCAGGGCCAACCTACGAGCAGTACTTC
CDR3 protein: CASSYSSSGPTYEQYF

V gene: TRBV6-5
D gene: TRBD1
clone size: once
J gene: TRBJ1-4
CDR3 DNA: TGTGCCAGCAAGAACCCCGGGACAGAGCGACTGTTTTTT
CDR3 protein: CASKNPGTERLFF

V gene: TRBV19
D gene: -
clone size: -
J gene: TRBJ1-2
CDR3 DNA: TGTGCCAGTATGACAGGTGGAAATGGCTACACCTTC
CDR3 protein: CASMTGGNGYTF

V gene: TRBV7-2
D gene: -
clone size: once
J gene: TRBJ2-5
CDR3 DNA: TGTGCCAGCAGCCGCTTGAGAGAGACCCAGTACTTC
CDR3 protein: CASSRLRETQYF

V gene: TRBV7-8
D gene: -
clone size: few
J gene: TRBJ1-1
CDR3 DNA: TGTGCCAGCAGCTTAGTCTTGGGGAGTACAACTGAAGCTTTCTTT
CDR3 protein: CASSLVLGSTTEAFF

V gene: TRBV28
D gene: TRBD1
clone size: -
J gene: TRBJ1-2
CDR3 DNA: TGTGCCAGCAGCCTCGGGGACAGGGGGAGCTATGGCTACACCTTC
CDR3 protein: CASSLGDRGSYGYTF

V gene: TRBV6-5
D gene: -
clone size: -
J gene: TRBJ1-4
CDR3 DNA: TGTGCCAGTGCCCCGGTTATTAATGAAAAACTGTTTTTT
CDR3 protein: CASAPVINEKLFF

V gene: TRBV5-4
D gene: TRBD1
clone size: once
J gene: TRBJ2-3
CDR3 DNA: TGTGCCAGCAGCATGGGACAGGGCAGCACAGATACGCAGTATTTT
CDR3 protein: CASSMGQGSTDTQYF

V gene: TRBV15
D gene: -
clone size: -
J gene: TRBJ1-3
CDR3 DNA: TGTGCCACCAGCAGAGATAATGGGCTTGGAAACACCATATATTTT
CDR3 protein: CATSRDNGLGNTIYF

V gene: TRBV10-3
D gene: TRBD2
clone size: -
J gene: TRBJ2-5
CDR3 DNA: TGTGCCATCAGCTCAGCGGGAGTGGGAGAGACCCAGTACTTC
CDR3 protein: CAISSAGVGETQYF

V gene: TRBV27
D gene: TRBD1
clone size: -
J gene: TRBJ2-3
CDR3 DNA: TGTGCCAGCAGTTTACTGGGACAGGGTGAGACAGATACGCAGTATTTT
CDR3 protein: CASSLLGQGETDTQYF

V gene: TRBV19
D gene: TRBD1
clone size: -
J gene: TRBJ1-2
CDR3 DNA: TGTGCCAGTCTCGACAGGGAGGACGGCTACACCTTC
CDR3 protein: CASLDREDGYTF

V gene: TRBV10-1
D gene: -
clone size: -
J gene: TRBJ2-1
CDR3 DNA: TGCGCCAGCAGTGCTAAGGGGACTTCGGTTGGCGATGAGCAGTTCTTC
CDR3 protein: CASSAKGTSVGDEQFF

V gene: TRBV9
D gene: -
clone size: -
J gene: TRBJ1-3
CDR3 DNA: TGTGCCAGCAGCGTAGATGGCCTGGGAAACACCATATATTTT
CDR3 protein: CASSVDGLGNTIYF

V gene: TRBV28
D gene: TRBD2
clone size: -
J gene: TRBJ2-7
CDR3 DNA: TGTGCCAGCAGTTTATCGGGAGGGGCCTACGAGCAGTACTTC
CDR3 protein: CASSLSGGAYEQYF

V gene: TRBV27
D gene: TRBD1
clone size: -
J gene: TRBJ2-1
CDR3 DNA: TGTGCCAGCAGTCCAAACAGGGGCAATGAGCAGTTCTTC
CDR3 protein: CASSPNRGNEQFF

V gene: TRBV4-1
D gene: TRBD2
clone size: -
J gene: TRBJ2-7
CDR3 DNA: TGCGCCAGCAGCCAAGATGGAGCGACTAGCGGCACAGCCTACGAGCAGTACTTC
CDR3 protein: CASSQDGATSGTAYEQYF

V gene: TRBV5-1
D gene: TRBD1
clone size: -
J gene: TRBJ2-5
CDR3 DNA: TGCGCCAGCAGCCATGGACAGGGCGGAGAGACCCAGTACTTC
CDR3 protein: CASSHGQGGETQYF

V gene: TRBV24-1
D gene: TRBD1
clone size: -
J gene: TRBJ2-3
CDR3 DNA: TGTGCCACCAGCGATCCGGGACAGGGCACAGATACGCAGTATTTT
CDR3 protein: CATSDPGQGTDTQYF

V gene: TRBV7-2
D gene: -
clone size: -
J gene: TRBJ2-1
CDR3 DNA: TGTGCCAGCAGCTCGAGCGGGTTTAGCAATGAGCAGTTCTTC
CDR3 protein: CASSSSGFSNEQFF

V gene: TRBV7-3
D gene: -
clone size: -
J gene: TRBJ2-5
CDR3 DNA: TGTGCCAGCAGCTTAGATCGGCAAGAGACCCAGTACTTC
CDR3 protein: CASSLDRQETQYF

V gene: TRBV4-1
D gene: -
clone size: -
J gene: TRBJ2-5
CDR3 DNA: TGCGCCAGCAGCCAATCCGGGTCCGGAGAGACCCAGTACTTC
CDR3 protein: CASSQSGSGETQYF

V gene: TRBV5-1
D gene: -
clone size: -
J gene: TRBJ1-1
CDR3 DNA: TGCGCCAGCAGCTTGGGGGACACCCACACTGAAGCTTTCTTT
CDR3 protein: CASSLGDTHTEAFF

V gene: TRBV3-1/TRBV3-2
D gene: -
clone size: -
J gene: TRBJ1-5
CDR3 DNA: TGTGCCAGCAGCCAAGAGGGTCTTAGAGGTCCCGGGGAGCCCCAGCATTTT
CDR3 protein: CASSQEGLRGPGEPQHF

V gene: TRBV3-1/TRBV3-2
D gene: TRBD1
clone size: -
J gene: TRBJ1-4
CDR3 DNA: TGTGCCAGCAGTTCTTATACCCCGAGTAGGAGGGGGCAGGATGAAAAACTGTTTTTT
CDR3 protein: CASSSYTPSRRGQDEKLFF

V gene: TRBV6-5
D gene: TRBD2
clone size: -
J gene: TRBJ2-5
CDR3 DNA: TGTGCCAGCCGCTACTCCGGGACTAACCAAGAGACCCAGTACTTC
CDR3 protein: CASRYSGTNQETQYF

V gene: TRBV10-1
D gene: -
clone size: -
J gene: TRBJ2-7
CDR3 DNA: TGCGCCAGCAGTGCGTCAGGGAGTACCCACGAGCAGTACTTC
CDR3 protein: CASSASGSTHEQYF

V gene: TRBV15
D gene: -
clone size: -
J gene: TRBJ1-1
CDR3 DNA: TGTGCCACCAGCAACAGGGTGTCGGGCACTGAAGCTTTCTTT
CDR3 protein: CATSNRVSGTEAFF

V gene: TRBV9
D gene: -
clone size: -
J gene: TRBJ1-3
CDR3 DNA: TGTGCCAGCAGCGTTCGGGAGGGCCCCGGAAACACCATATATTTT
CDR3 protein: CASSVREGPGNTIYF

V gene: TRBV5-5
D gene: TRBD1
clone size: -
J gene: TRBJ2-3
CDR3 DNA: TGTGCCAGCAGCGGCTACCGGACAGGGGGCACAGATACGCAGTATTTT
CDR3 protein: CASSGYRTGGTDTQYF

V gene: TRBV7-9
D gene: TRBD2
clone size: few
J gene: TRBJ2-3
CDR3 DNA: TGTGCCAGCAGCGGCACCGGGACTAAGAGCACAGATACGCAGTATTTT
CDR3 protein: CASSGTGTKSTDTQYF